This section outlines one TCR beta chain sequence together with its context. Its target is unknown. Construction of the TCR beta libraries employed iRepertoire HTBI primers in conjunction with Arm-PCR of CDR3 regions. Each CDR3 protein is one row after TCRdb ran MiXCR on the multiplex PCR reads. The table shows 380,000 or so distinct CDR3 sequences, with 16% occurring only once. The data were obtained in a study of regulatory T cells in long-lasting Graves disease. Study-level findings and limits: Whereas new patients shared 950 to 1,000 public clonotypes, persistent patients shared more, at under 3,500.

Regarding time point: newly diagnosed GD, antithyroid drugs for less than 3 months. Extracted PBMC RNA gave rise to the TCR library. The CDR3 extends over 17 amino acids. Germline CDR1 reads MNHNS; CDR2 reads SASEGT. Losses at the gene ends were 6 bases for V and 5 bases for J; bases not matched to a gene: 8. The same data also contributed to another study, on T cells in Graves' hyperthyroidism and ophthalmopathy. From that second work: Hyperthyroidism of Graves' type that showed no ophthalmopathy progression within 18 months was stable. Exclusion followed for patients with uncontrolled infection, other autoimmune disease, pregnancy or lactation. TCR CDR3 underwent first-round RT-PCR with the HTBI primer set.

The rearrangement joins TRBV6-1 to TRBJ2-3; 16 bases align to TRBD2. This sample comprised peripheral blood mononuclear cells (PBMCs), obtained at new diagnosis, from a patient treated with antithyroid drugs. The sequence was collected from a woman between 18 and 29 years old with Graves disease. The CDR3 reads CASSGTSGGASIDTQYF. In DNA, the CDR3 is TGTGCCAGCAGCGGGACTAGCGGGGGGGCCTCGATAGATACGCAGTATTTT.